The next 22 T cell receptor beta chains were all read from a single sample in a study of OX40 agonist ivuxolimab in advanced cancers. Using immunoSEQ multiplex PCR, the repertoire was profiled, and TCRdb retains in-frame clones only, with some absent. This sample has more than 65,000 clones, with 90% to 95% found just once. Sequencing used CD4+ or CD8+ T cells sorted from blood, obtained in a trial of the OX40 agonist ivuxolimab. Every receptor here comes from an adult with an advanced solid tumor such as melanoma, head and neck, liver or kidney cancer.

The chain combines TRBV5-1 with TRBJ2-1, with TRBD1 matching 9 bases. The length of the CDR3 is 16 residues. The V gene end was trimmed by 0 bases and the J gene end by 8 bases; junction bases not matched to a gene: 9. Per germline, CDR1 SGHRS and CDR2 YFSETQ. The CDR3 loop is CASSLAMGDRVHEQFF. DNA for the CDR3: TGCGCCAGCAGCTTGGCCATGGGGGACAGGGTACATGAGCAGTTCTTC. Filled out from reference TRBV5-1 and TRBJ2-1, the complete variable domain reads KAGVTQTPRYLIKTRGQQVTLSCSPISGHRSVSWYQQTPGQGLQFLFEYFSETQRNKGNFPGRFSGRQFSNSRSEMNVSTLELGDSALYLCASSLAMGDRVHEQFFGPGTRLTVL.

This chain joins TRBV29-1 and TRBJ2-3; possible D gene TRBD2, 6 bases. The germline gives CDR1 SQVTM, CDR2 ANQGSEA. The CDR3 contains 14 residues. V was cut by 4 bases and J by 2 bases, with 13 bases left in between. CDR3 DNA: TGCAGCGTTGTACCTAGCGCATACACAGATACGCAGTATTTT. Its protein product is CSVVPSAYTDTQYF.

This clone was counted a single time. The V gene is TRBV9, the J gene TRBJ2-2; D not resolved. The CDR3 covers 14 residues. The V gene lost 6 bases and the J gene lost 1 base, with 10 bases spanning the gap. The germline V gene encodes CDR1 SGDLS and CDR2 YYNGEE. The CDR3 DNA reads as TGTGCCAGCACCTTCGGCGGGAACACCGGGGAGCTGTTTTTT. Encoded protein: CASTFGGNTGELFF.

J is TRBJ2-3 and V is TRBV10-1; D is unresolved. V was clipped by 3 bases and J by 2 bases, with 6 bases between them. The CDR3 has 13 residues. Germline values: CDR1 WNHNN, CDR2 SYGVQD (reference sequence). CDR3 loop: CASSDPDTDTQYF. The CDR3 nucleotides read TGCGCCAGCAGTGATCCAGACACAGATACGCAGTATTTT.

This chain connects TRBV9 to TRBJ2-3, with TRBD2 matching over 9 bases. The CDR3 is 22 amino acids. Germline V gene data show CDR1 as SGDLS and CDR2 as YYNGEE. V was clipped by 2 bases and J by 2 bases; unmatched bases: 24. CDR3 sequence: CASSVRGFGGLAGLSDTDTQYF. The CDR3, as DNA: TGTGCCAGCAGCGTTCGAGGTTTTGGGGGACTAGCAGGGCTGAGCGACACAGATACGCAGTATTTT.

The gene calls are TRBV25-1 and TRBJ2-7; maybe TRBD2 (5 bases). Germline assignment: CDR1 MGHDK and CDR2 SYGVNS. V lost 7 bases, J lost 1 base, and 14 bases lay in between. The CDR3 is 14 amino acids. The CDR3 nucleotides are TGTGCCAGCAAAGGAGTTGGAGGTTCCTACGAGCAGTACTTC. It encodes CASKGVGGSYEQYF.

Only a few counts were recorded for this clone. This sequence joins TRBV7-8 and TRBJ1-5; D is perhaps TRBD1 (5 bases). Germline CDR1 and CDR2: SGHVS and FQNEAQ. The V end lost 0 bases, the J end lost 0 bases, and 15 bases lay between the germline ends. This CDR3 has 18 amino acids. For the CDR3, the DNA is TGTGCCAGCAGCTTAGCCCCCGGGGGGGTGAATAGCAATCAGCCCCAGCATTTT. Amino acid sequence: CASSLAPGGVNSNQPQHF.

V and J are TRBV19 and TRBJ1-2; TRBD1 might be the D (6 bases). The germline CDR1 and CDR2 sequences are LNHDA and SQIVND (reference sequence). The CDR3 is made up of 18 amino acids. The V and J ends lost 6 bases and 3 bases respectively, with 26 bases between them. The CDR3 is CASRFHASNRASDYGYTF. The CDR3 DNA is TGTGCCAGTAGGTTCCATGCCTCGAACAGGGCCTCAGACTATGGCTACACCTTC.

V usage is TRBV7-3 and J usage is TRBJ2-7; the match to TRBD1 covers 7 bases. Germline lookup yields CDR1 SGHTA and CDR2 FQGTGA. J lost 3 bases, V lost 2 bases, and 7 bases had no gene match. The CDR3 spans 15 residues. CDR3 in amino acids: CASSLVGGSDYEQYF. Here the CDR3 DNA reads TGTGCCAGCAGCTTAGTAGGGGGCAGTGACTACGAGCAGTACTTC.

In its sample, this clone was seen once. The V call is TRBV5-1, the J call TRBJ2-5; unclear D gene. V lost 4 bases and J lost 2, with 15 bases in between. The CDR3 spans 15 residues. From germline, CDR1 is SGHRS and CDR2 YFSETQ. For the CDR3, the DNA is TGCGCCAGCAGCCTCTCCGGAACCCCTCAAGAGACCCAGTACTTC. Translating gives CASSLSGTPQETQYF.

The J gene is TRBJ2-2, the V gene TRBV6-1; perhaps TRBD1 as D (5 bases). Germline assignment: CDR1 MNHNS and CDR2 SASEGT. This CDR3 is 13 amino acids long. Here the CDR3 DNA reads TGTGCGCACCGGACACCGAACACCGGGGAGCTGTTTTTT. Its protein product is CAHRTPNTGELFF.

This clone was seen a single time. The same CDR3 also results from other DNA sequences found in this sample. The chain recombines TRBV27 with TRBJ1-4; possibly TRBD1 for D (5 bases). Between the trimmed V and J ends, which lost 6 bases and 8 bases, there was a span of 16 bases. Germline V gene sequence: CDR1 MNHEY, CDR2 SMNVEV (reference sequence). CDR3 length: 14 amino acids. This CDR3 reads CASSFIGAGEKLFF. The CDR3 region has the DNA TGTGCCAGCAGCTTTATTGGGGCCGGGGAAAAACTGTTTTTT.

The chain recombines TRBV13 with TRBJ2-7, with D perhaps TRBD1 (6 bases). The ends were cut back, 3 bases at V and 5 bases at J, with 14 bases in the middle. This CDR3 spans 14 amino acids. The germline V gene has CDR1 PRHDT and CDR2 FYEKMQ (reference sequence). The CDR3: CASSFLTGSNEQYF. DNA of the CDR3: TGTGCCAGCAGCTTCCTGACAGGTTCCAACGAGCAGTACTTC.

The V gene is TRBV6-6, the J gene TRBJ2-1; TRBD2 matches 13 bases. The germline CDR1 and CDR2 sequences are MNHNY and SVGAGI (reference sequence). This CDR3 contains 14 residues. J was trimmed by 8 bases and V by 6 bases; bases with no gene match: 4. CDR3 sequence (DNA): TGTGCCAGCAGCTGGACTAGCGGGAGAGATGAGCAGTTCTTC. This gives the protein CASSWTSGRDEQFF.

The chain recombines TRBV5-1 with TRBJ2-7, with D hard to call. The V end was cut by 2 bases, the J end by 0 bases, with 12 bases between. CDR1 is SGHRS, CDR2 YFSETQ, per germline. The CDR3 length is 15 residues. The CDR3 coding sequence is TGCGCCAGCAGCTTATCCCCCGCAGGCTCCTACGAGCAGTACTTC. Protein sequence: CASSLSPAGSYEQYF. The full variable domain, its missing parts supplied by reference TRBV5-1 and TRBJ2-7, is KAGVTQTPRYLIKTRGQQVTLSCSPISGHRSVSWYQQTPGQGLQFLFEYFSETQRNKGNFPGRFSGRQFSNSRSEMNVSTLELGDSALYLCASSLSPAGSYEQYFGPGTRLTVT.

The chain uses TRBV5-6 and TRBJ2-7; 10 nucleotides line up with TRBD2. The CDR3 sequence is 14 residues long. In germline, CDR1 is SGHDT, CDR2 YYEEEE. V was pared by 5 bases and J by 6 bases, with 8 bases of the junction left unmatched. The CDR3, as DNA: TGTGCCAGCAGTCGTAGCGGGAGGATAACCGAGCAGTACTTC. It is translated as CASSRSGRITEQYF. Together with reference TRBV5-6 and TRBJ2-7, the CDR3 gives the full variable domain: DAGVTQSPTHLIKTRGQQVTLRCSPKSGHDTVSWYQQALGQGPQFIFQYYEEEERQRGNFPDRFSGHQFPNYSSELNVNALLLGDSALYLCASSRSGRITEQYFGPGTRLTVT.

V gene TRBV19 combines with J gene TRBJ1-1, with D hard to call. V was cut by 3 bases and J by 0 bases, with 20 bases left in between. The CDR3 extends over 18 amino acids. CDR1 is LNHDA, CDR2 SQIVND, per germline (reference sequence). The CDR3 region has the DNA TGTGCCAGTAGTATTGGGATGTGGCAGTCCCTCATGAACACTGAAGCTTTCTTT. Translation gives CASSIGMWQSLMNTEAFF.

V and J are TRBV19 and TRBJ2-3, with 13 bases matching TRBD2. V lost 4 bases to trimming and J lost 6 bases; unmatched junction nucleotides: 7. The CDR3 is 16 amino acids. Germline V gene data show CDR1 as LNHDA and CDR2 as SQIVND (reference sequence). CDR3 loop: CASSRRLAGGGDTQYF. In nucleotides, the CDR3 is TGTGCCAGTAGTAGGAGACTAGCGGGAGGTGGGGATACGCAGTATTTT.

The genes are TRBV11-2 and TRBJ1-1, with D uncertain. Trimming took off 6 bases at V and 4 bases at J, with 15 bases between the two ends. From germline, CDR1 is SGHAT and CDR2 FQNNGV. The CDR3 length is 14 residues. CDR3 region: CASSPPGSVTEAFF. The CDR3 nucleotides are TGTGCCAGCAGTCCCCCGGGGTCGGTCACTGAAGCTTTCTTT.

The chain recombines TRBV13 with TRBJ1-1, with 9 bases identical to TRBD1. With V trimmed by 0 bases and J by 4 bases, 3 bases remained unmatched. This CDR3 has 15 amino acids. Germline lookup yields CDR1 PRHDT and CDR2 FYEKMQ (reference sequence). The CDR3 region has the DNA TGTGCCAGCAGCTTAGGGGACAGGGGTGGCACTGAAGCTTTCTTT. Translated, it gives CASSLGDRGGTEAFF.

This chain's CDR3 is CASSLLGTATDEQYF. The DNA for the CDR3 is TGTGCCAGCAGCTTATTAGGGACGGCGACCGACGAGCAGTACTTC. This chain links TRBV7-9 with TRBJ2-7; the D call may be TRBD1 or TRBD2 (5 bases each). Germline CDR1 reads SEHNR; CDR2 reads FQNEAQ (reference sequence). Between the trimmed V and J ends, which lost 2 bases and 5 bases, there was a span of 16 bases. The CDR3 has 15 amino acids.

V usage is TRBV6-5 and J usage is TRBJ2-2, with D possibly TRBD1 on 5 matching bases. V lost 0 bases and J 4 bases, leaving 12 bases between the germline ends. Looked up from germline, CDR1 is MNHEY and CDR2 is SVGAGI. CDR3 length equals 16 residues. The chain's CDR3 is CASSYSGRVVTGELFF. The CDR3 DNA sequence: TGTGCCAGCAGTTACTCGGGCAGGGTGGTCACCGGGGAGCTGTTTTTT.